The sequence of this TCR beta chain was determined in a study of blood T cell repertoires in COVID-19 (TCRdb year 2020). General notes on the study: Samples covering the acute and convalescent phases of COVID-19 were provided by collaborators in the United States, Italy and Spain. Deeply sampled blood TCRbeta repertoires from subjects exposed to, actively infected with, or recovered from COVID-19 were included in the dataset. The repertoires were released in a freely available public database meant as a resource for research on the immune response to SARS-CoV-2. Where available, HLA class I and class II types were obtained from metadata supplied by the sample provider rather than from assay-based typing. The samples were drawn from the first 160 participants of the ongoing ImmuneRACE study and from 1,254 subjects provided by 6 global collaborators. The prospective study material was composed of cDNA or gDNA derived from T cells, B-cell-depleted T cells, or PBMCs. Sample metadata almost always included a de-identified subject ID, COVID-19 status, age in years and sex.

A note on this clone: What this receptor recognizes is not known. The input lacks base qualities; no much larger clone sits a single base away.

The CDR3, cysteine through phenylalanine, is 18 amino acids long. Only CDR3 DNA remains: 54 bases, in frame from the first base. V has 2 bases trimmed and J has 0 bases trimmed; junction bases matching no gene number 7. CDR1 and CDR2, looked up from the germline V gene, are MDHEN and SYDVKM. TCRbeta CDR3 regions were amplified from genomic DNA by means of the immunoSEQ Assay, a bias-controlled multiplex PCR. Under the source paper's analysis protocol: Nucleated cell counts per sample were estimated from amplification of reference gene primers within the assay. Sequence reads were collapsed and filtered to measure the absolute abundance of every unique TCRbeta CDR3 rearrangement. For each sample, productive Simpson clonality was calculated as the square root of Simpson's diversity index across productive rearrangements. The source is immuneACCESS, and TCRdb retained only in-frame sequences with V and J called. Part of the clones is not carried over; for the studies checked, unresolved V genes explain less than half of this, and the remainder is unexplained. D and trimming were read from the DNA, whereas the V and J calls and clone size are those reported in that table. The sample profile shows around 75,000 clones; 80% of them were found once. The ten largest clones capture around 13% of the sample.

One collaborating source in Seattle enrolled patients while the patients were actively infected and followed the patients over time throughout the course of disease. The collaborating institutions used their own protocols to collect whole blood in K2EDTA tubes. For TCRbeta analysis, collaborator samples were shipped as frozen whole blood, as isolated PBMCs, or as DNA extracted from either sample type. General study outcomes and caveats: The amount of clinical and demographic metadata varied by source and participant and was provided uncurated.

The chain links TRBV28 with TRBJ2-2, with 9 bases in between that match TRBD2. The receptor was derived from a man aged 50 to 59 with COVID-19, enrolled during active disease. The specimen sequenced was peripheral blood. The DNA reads TGTGCCAGCAGTTTACTACTAGCGGGTGTCGCGAACACCGGGGAGCTGTTTTTT. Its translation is CASSLLLAGVANTGELFF.